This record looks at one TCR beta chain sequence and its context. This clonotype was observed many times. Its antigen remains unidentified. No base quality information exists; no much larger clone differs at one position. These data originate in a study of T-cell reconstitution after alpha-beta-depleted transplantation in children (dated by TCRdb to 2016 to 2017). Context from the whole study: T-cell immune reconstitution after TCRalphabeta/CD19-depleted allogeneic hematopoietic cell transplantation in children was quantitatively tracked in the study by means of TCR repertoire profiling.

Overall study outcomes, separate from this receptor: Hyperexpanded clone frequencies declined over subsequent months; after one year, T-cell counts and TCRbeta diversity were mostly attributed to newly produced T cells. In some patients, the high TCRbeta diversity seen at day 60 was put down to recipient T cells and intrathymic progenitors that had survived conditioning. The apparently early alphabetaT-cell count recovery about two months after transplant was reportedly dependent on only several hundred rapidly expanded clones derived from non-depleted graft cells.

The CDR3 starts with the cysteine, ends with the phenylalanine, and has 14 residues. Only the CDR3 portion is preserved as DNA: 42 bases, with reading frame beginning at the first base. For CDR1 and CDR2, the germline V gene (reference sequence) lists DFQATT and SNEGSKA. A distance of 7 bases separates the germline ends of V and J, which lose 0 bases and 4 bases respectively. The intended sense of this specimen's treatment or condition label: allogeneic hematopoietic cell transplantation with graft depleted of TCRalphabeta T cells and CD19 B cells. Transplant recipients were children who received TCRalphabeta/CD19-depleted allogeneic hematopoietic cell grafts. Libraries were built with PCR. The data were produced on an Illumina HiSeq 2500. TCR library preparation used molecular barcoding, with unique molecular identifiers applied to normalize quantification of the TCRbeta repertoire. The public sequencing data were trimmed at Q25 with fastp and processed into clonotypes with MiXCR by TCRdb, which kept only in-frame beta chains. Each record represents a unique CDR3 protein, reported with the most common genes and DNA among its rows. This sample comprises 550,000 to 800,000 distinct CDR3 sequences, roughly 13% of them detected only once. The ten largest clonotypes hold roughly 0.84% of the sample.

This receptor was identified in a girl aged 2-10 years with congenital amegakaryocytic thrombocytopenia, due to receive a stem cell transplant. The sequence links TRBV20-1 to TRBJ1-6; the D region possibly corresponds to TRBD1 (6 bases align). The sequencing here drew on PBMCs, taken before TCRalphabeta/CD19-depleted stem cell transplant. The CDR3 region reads CSARDTGYNSPLHF. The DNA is TGCAGTGCTAGAGATACAGGGTATAATTCACCCCTCCACTTT.